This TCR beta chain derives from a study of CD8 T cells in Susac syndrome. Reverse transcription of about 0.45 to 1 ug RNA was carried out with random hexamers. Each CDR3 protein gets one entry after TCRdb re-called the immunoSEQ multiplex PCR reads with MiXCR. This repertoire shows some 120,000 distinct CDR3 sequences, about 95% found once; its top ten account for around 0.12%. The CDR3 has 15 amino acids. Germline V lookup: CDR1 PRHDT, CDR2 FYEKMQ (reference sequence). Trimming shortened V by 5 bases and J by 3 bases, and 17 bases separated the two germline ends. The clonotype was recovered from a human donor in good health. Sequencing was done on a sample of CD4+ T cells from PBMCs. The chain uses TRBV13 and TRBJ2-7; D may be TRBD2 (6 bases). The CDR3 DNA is TGTGCCAGCAGCCTGTCGGGACTGTCGGACTACGAGCAGTACTTC. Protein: CASSLSGLSDYEQYF.